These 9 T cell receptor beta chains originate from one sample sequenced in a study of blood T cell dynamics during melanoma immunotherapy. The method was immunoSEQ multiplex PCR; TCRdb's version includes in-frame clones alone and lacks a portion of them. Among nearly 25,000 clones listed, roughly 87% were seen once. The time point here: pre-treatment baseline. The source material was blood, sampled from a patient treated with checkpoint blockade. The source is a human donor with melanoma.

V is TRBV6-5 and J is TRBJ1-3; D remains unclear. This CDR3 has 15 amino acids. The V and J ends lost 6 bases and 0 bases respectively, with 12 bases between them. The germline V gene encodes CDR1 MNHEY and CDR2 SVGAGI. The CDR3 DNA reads TGTGCCAGCAGCCTCTCGGCGGTCTCTGGAAACACCATATATTTT. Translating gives CASSLSAVSGNTIYF.

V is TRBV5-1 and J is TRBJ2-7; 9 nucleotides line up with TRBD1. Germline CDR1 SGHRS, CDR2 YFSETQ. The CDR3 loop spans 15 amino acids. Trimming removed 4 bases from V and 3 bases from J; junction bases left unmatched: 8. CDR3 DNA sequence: TGCGCCAGCAGCCCCTCGGGACAGGGTTTCTACGAGCAGTACTTC. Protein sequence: CASSPSGQGFYEQYF.

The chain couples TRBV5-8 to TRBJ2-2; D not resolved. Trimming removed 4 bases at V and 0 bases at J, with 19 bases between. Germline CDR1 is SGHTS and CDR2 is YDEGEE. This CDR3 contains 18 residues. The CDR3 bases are TGTGCCAGCAGCCCAGGAATGGAAATAGGGACGAACACCGGGGAGCTGTTTTTT. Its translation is CASSPGMEIGTNTGELFF.

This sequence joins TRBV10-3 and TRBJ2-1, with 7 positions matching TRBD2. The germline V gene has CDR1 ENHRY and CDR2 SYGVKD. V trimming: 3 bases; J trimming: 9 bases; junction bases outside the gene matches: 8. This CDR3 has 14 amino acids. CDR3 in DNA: TGTGCCATCAGTGAACTAGCGCCGAAGGGTGAGCAGTTCTTC. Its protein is CAISELAPKGEQFF.

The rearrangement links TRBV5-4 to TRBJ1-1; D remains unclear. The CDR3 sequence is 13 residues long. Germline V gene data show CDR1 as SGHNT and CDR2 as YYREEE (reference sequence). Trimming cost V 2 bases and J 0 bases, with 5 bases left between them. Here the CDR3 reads CASSLVLNTEAFF. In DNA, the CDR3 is TGTGCCAGCAGCTTAGTCCTGAACACTGAAGCTTTCTTT.

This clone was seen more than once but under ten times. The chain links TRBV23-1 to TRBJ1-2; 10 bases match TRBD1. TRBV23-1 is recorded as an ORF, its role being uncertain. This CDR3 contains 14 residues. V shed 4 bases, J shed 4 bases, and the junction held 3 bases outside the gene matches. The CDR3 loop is CASSRGQGTYGYTF. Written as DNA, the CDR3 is TGCGCCAGCAGTCGGGGACAGGGGACCTATGGCTACACCTTC.

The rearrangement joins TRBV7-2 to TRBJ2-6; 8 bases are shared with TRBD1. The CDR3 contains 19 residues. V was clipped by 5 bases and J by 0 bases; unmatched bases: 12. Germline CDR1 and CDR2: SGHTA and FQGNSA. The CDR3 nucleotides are TGTGCCAGCAGCCCCGCCCGGCACAGGGGGTACTCTGGGGCCAACGTCCTGACTTTC. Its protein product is CASSPARHRGYSGANVLTF.

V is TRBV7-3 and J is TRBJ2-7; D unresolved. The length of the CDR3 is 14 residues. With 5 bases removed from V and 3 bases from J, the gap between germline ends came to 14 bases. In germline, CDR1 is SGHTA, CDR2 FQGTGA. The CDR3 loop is CASSPGPAGYEQYF. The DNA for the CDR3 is TGTGCCAGCAGCCCCGGACCAGCAGGCTACGAGCAGTACTTC.

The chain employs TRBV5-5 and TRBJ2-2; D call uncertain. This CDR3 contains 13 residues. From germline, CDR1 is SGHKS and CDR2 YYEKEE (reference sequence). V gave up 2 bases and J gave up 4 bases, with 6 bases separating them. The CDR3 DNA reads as TGTGCCAGCAGCTTTCGGGCCACCGGGGAGCTGTTTTTT. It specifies CASSFRATGELFF. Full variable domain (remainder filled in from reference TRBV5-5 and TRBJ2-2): DAGVTQSPTHLIKTRGQQVTLRCSPISGHKSVSWYQQVLGQGPQFIFQYYEKEERGRGNFPDRFSARQFPNYSSELNVNALLLGDSALYLCASSFRATGELFFGEGSRLTVL.